This TCR beta chain was profiled in a study of blood T cell repertoires in COVID-19. About the research overall: PBMCs, B-cell-depleted T cells, or T cells were the source of the cDNA or gDNA that made up the material.

Original processing notes: Estimation of nucleated cell counts relied on the amplification of reference gene primers. Here immunoSEQ multiplex PCR was the method, and the copy in TCRdb shows in-frame clones only, minus some. D and trimming were read from the DNA, whereas the V and J calls and clone size are those reported in that table. This table holds more than 70,000 clones, 80% to 95% found once. This clonotype was obtained from a woman aged 80 or older with acute or convalescent COVID-19. Sample: peripheral blood.

The chain's CDR3 is CASSLGTGERGYTF. The CDR3, as DNA: TGTGCCAGCAGCTTAGGCACCGGAGAGAGGGGCTACACCTTC. The chain has TRBV7-8 and TRBJ1-2; the D is unclear. CDR3 size: 14 residues. Trimming took 1 base from V and 8 from J, leaving 14 bases between them. CDR1 SGHVS and CDR2 FQNEAQ come from the germline V gene.